Each of the 8 T cell receptor beta chains below was sequenced from the same sample in a study of tumor and adjacent non-tumor tissue in lung cancer. This sample's RNA came from whole unsorted tissue. Distant lung tissue was collected more than 3 cm away from the tumor edge. A modified ARM-PCR protocol with three rounds of nested PCR amplified TCRbeta. TCRdb re-derived calls from the multiplex PCR reads in MiXCR, one entry per CDR3 protein. The sample has approximately 68,000 distinct CDR3 sequences; 76% are singletons. The sample consisted of distant non-tumor lung tissue. The source of these receptors is a man in his fifties or sixties with non-small cell lung cancer.

Remarks on this clonotype: The germline gene is not matched at one end of the junction; a read error may be the cause. The chain carries TRBV12-3 or TRBV12-4 and TRBJ2-7; D is possibly TRBD1 or TRBD2 (5 bases each). This CDR3 is built from 13 residues. The CDR3 region is CVSRDEYDYKQYF. CDR3 DNA sequence: TGTGTCAGCAGGGACGAATATGACTACAAGCAGTACTTC.

A remark on this clonotype: The germline gene is not matched at one end of the junction; a read error may be the cause. The chain uses TRBV6-5 and TRBJ1-2; D is uncertain. Germline V gene lookup returns CDR1 MNHEY and CDR2 SVGAGI. The CDR3 covers 15 residues. CDR3: CASTYSKASSYGFTF. In DNA form, the CDR3 reads TGTGCCAGCACTTACTCGAAGGCATCAAGCTATGGCTTCACCTTC.

About this clonotype: This clone may be a read error of a much larger clone one base away. The chain employs TRBV7-9 and TRBJ2-3, with D possibly TRBD1 on 6 matching bases. CDR3 length equals 13 residues. CDR1 and CDR2 from the germline V gene are SEHNR and FQNEAQ (reference sequence). CDR3 amino acids: CTSSITGSDTQYF. The CDR3 coding sequence is TGTACCAGCAGCATTACAGGGTCAGATACGCAGTATTTT.

J is TRBJ2-3 and V is TRBV11-1, with a tentative D call TRBD2 (5 bases). The CDR3 sequence is 16 residues long. The germline gives CDR1 SGHAT, CDR2 FQDESV (reference sequence). This CDR3 is CAISPAHGMSTDTQYF. The CDR3 bases are TGTGCAATCAGCCCAGCCCACGGGATGAGCACAGATACGCAGTATTTT.

As concerns this clonotype: The junction departs from germline at one end; a sequencing error may be responsible. CDR3 in DNA: TGTGCCAGCAGTTGGAACCTTAGCGGGAGGGACCACTACGAGCGGTACTTC. It specifies CASSWNLSGRDHYERYF. The chain has TRBV28 and TRBJ2-7, with 11 bases that match TRBD2. CDR3 length: 17 amino acids. From germline, CDR1 is MDHEN and CDR2 SYDVKM.

In regard to this clonotype: One end of the junction does not line up with germline, which may come from a read error. The rearrangement joins TRBV6-6 to TRBJ2-2, with D possibly TRBD1 on 5 matching bases. CDR3 length: 14 amino acids. Germline V gene data show CDR1 as MNHNY and CDR2 as SVGAGI (reference sequence). The CDR3 reads CVSRSTWGAGELFF. The CDR3 region has the DNA TGTGTCAGCAGATCCACCTGGGGCGCCGGGGAGCTGTTTTTT.

In this sample, this clonotype turned up many times. The chain carries TRBV14 and TRBJ2-5, with D perhaps matching TRBD1 (6 bases). Per germline, CDR1 SGHDN and CDR2 FVKESK. Trimming removed 4 bases from V and 0 bases from J, with 15 bases in between. The CDR3 contains 16 residues. The CDR3 reads CASSPLMGANQETQYF. CDR3 nucleotide sequence: TGTGCCAGCAGCCCCCTCATGGGGGCCAACCAAGAGACCCAGTACTTC.

About this clonotype: Relative to the germline gene, one junction end is altered; a read error may explain this. The chain is built from TRBV7-9 and TRBJ2-1; possible D gene TRBD1, 6 bases. The CDR3 contains 15 residues. Germline V gives CDR1 SEHNR, CDR2 FQNEAQ (reference sequence). The CDR3 spells CVSSLAGTGYNEQFF. The DNA of the CDR3 is TGTGTCAGCAGCTTAGCCGGAACAGGGTACAATGAGCAGTTCTTC. The full variable domain, rest sourced from reference TRBV7-9 and TRBJ2-1, is DTGVSQNPRHKITKRGQNVTFRCDPISEHNRLYWYRQTLGQGPEFLTYFQNEAQLEKSRLLSDRFSAERPKGSFSTLEIQRTEQGDSAMYLCVSSLAGTGYNEQFFGPGTRLTVL.